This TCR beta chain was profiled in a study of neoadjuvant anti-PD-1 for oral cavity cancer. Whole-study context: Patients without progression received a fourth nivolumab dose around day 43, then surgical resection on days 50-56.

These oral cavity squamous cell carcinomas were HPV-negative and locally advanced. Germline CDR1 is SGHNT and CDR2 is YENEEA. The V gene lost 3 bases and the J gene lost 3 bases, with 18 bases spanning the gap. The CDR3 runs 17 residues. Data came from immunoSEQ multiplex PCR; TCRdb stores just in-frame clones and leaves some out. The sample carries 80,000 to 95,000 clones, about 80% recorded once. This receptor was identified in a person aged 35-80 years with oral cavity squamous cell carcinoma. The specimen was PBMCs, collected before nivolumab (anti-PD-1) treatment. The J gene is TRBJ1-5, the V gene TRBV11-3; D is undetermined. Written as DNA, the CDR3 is TGTGCCAGCAGCTTTTCAGTCCCCCCCGCATCCAATCAGCCCCAGCATTTT. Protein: CASSFSVPPASNQPQHF.